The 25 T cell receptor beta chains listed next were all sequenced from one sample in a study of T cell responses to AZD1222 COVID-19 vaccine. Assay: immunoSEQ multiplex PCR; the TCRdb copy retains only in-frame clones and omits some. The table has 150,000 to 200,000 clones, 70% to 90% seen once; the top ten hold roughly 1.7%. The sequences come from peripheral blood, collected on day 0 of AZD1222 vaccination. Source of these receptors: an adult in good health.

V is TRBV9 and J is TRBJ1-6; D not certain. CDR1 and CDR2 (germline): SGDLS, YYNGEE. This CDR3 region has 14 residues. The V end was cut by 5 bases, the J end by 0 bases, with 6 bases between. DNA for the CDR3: TGTGCCAGCAGGGGGAGCTCCTATAATTCACCCCTCCACTTT. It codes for CASRGSSYNSPLHF.

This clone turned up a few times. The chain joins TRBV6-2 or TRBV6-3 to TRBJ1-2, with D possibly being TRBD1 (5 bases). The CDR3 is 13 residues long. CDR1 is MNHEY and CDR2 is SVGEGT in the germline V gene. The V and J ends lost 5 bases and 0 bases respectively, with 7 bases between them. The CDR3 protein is CASSDSTNYGYTF. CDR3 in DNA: TGTGCCAGCAGTGACAGTACTAACTATGGCTACACCTTC.

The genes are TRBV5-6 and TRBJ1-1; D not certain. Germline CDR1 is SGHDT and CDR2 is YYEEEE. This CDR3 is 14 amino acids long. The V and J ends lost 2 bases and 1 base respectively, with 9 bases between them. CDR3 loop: CASSFGTPNTEAFF. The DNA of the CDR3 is TGTGCCAGCAGCTTCGGAACACCGAACACTGAAGCTTTCTTT.

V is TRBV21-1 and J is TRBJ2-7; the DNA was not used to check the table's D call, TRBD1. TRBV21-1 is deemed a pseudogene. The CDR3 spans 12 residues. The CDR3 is CASSKRATGGSF. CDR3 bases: TGTGCCAGCAGCAAACGCGCCACAGGGGGCAGCTTC.

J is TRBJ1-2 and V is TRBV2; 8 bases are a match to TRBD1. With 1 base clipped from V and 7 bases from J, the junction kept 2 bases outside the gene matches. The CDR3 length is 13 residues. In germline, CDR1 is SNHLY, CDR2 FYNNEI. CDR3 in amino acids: CASSEEDRAGYTF. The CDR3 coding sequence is TGTGCCAGCAGTGAAGAGGACAGGGCTGGCTACACCTTC.

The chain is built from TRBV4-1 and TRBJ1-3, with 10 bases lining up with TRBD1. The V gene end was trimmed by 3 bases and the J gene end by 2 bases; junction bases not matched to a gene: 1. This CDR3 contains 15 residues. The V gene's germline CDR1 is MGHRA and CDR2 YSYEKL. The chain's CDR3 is CASSQGQGTGNTIYF. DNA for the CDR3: TGCGCCAGCAGCCAGGGACAGGGGACTGGAAACACCATATATTTT.

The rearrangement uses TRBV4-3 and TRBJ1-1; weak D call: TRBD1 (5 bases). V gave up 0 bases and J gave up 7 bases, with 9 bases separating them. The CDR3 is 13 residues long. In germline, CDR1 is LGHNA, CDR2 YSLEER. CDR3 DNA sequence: TGCGCCAGCAGCCAAGATGGGGGTAGTGAAGCTTTCTTT. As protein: CASSQDGGSEAFF.

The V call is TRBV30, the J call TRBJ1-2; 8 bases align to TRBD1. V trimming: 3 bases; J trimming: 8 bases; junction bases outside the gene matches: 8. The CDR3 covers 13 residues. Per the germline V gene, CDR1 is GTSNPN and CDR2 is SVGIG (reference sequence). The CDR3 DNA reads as TGTGCCTGGAGAGAGCAGGGGGCTGGCGGCTACACCTTC. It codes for CAWREQGAGGYTF.

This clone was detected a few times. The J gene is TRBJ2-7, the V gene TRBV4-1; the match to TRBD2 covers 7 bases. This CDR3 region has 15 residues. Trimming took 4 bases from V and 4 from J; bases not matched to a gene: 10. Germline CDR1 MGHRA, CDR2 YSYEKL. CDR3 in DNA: TGCGCCAGCAGCCCAGGCCCCAGCGGGATTTACGAGCAGTACTTC. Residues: CASSPGPSGIYEQYF.

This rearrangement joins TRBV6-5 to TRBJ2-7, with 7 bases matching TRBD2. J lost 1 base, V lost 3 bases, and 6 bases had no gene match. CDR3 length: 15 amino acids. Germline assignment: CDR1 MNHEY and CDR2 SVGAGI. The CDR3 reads CASSYSSGGSYEQYF. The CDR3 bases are TGTGCCAGCAGTTATTCTAGCGGAGGTTCCTACGAGCAGTACTTC.

The CDR3 loop is CASSVGGGSSQRGDTQYF. In DNA form, the CDR3 reads TGTGCCAGCAGCGTAGGTGGCGGGAGCTCCCAGCGAGGAGATACGCAGTATTTT. V gene TRBV9 combines with J gene TRBJ2-3; 7 bases are a match to TRBD2. V gave up 0 bases and J gave up 5 bases; unmatched junction bases: 15. The germline V gene encodes CDR1 SGDLS and CDR2 YYNGEE. CDR3 length equals 18 residues.

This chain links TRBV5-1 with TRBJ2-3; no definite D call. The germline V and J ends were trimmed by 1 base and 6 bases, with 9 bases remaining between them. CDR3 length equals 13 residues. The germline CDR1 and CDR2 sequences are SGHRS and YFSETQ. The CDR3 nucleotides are TGCGCCAGCAGCTTGCCCCCGGAGGATACGCAGTATTTT. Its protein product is CASSLPPEDTQYF.

The CDR3 sequence is CASSQEFAGEQYF. CDR3 DNA sequence: TGCGCCAGCAGCCAAGAATTTGCAGGCGAGCAGTACTTC. The chain uses TRBV4-3 and TRBJ2-7; D call uncertain. CDR3 length: 13 amino acids. Per the germline V gene, CDR1 is LGHNA and CDR2 is YSLEER. The ends were cut back, 0 bases at V and 6 bases at J, with 9 bases in the middle.

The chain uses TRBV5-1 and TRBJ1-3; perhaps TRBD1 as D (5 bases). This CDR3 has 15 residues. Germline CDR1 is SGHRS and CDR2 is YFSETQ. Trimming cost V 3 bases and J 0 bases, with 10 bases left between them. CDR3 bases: TGCGCCAGCAGCTCCGGGGCCTTCTCTGGAAACACCATATATTTT. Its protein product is CASSSGAFSGNTIYF.

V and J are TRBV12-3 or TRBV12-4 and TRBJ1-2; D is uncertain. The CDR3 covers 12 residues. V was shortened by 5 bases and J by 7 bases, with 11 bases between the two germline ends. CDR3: CASSRLDGGYTF. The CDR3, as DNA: TGTGCCAGCAGTCGACTAGACGGTGGCTACACCTTC.

This CDR3 reads CASSLWSGNTEAFF. The CDR3 coding sequence is TGTGCCAGCAGCCTTTGGTCTGGAAACACTGAAGCTTTCTTT. The V and J genes are TRBV5-8 and TRBJ1-1; unclear D gene. CDR1 SGHTS and CDR2 YDEGEE come from the germline V gene. CDR3 length: 14 residues. Trimming took 4 bases from V and 2 from J, leaving 12 bases between them.

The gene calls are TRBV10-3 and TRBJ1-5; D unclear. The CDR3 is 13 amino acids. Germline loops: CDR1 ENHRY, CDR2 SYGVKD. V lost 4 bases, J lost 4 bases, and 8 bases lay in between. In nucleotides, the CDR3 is TGTGCCATCAGTGCAGAACAGAATCAGCCCCAGCATTTT. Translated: CAISAEQNQPQHF.

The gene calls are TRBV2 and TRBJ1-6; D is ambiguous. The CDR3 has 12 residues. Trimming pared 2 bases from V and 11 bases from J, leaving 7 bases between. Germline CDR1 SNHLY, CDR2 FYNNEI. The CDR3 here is CASSEPLPPLHF. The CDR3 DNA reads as TGTGCCAGCAGTGAACCCCTACCACCCCTCCACTTT.

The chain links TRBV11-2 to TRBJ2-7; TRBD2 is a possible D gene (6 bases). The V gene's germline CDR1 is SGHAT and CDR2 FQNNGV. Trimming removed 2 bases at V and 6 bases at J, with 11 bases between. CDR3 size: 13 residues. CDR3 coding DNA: TGTGCCAGCAGCTTACGGGAGATTAGCGAGCAGTACTTC. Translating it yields CASSLREISEQYF.

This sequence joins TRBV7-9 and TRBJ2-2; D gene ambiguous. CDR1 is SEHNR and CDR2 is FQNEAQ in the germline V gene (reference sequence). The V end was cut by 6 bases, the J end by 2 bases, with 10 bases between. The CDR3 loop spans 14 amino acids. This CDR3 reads CASRKGGNTGELFF. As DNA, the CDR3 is TGTGCCAGCAGGAAGGGTGGTAACACCGGGGAGCTGTTTTTT.

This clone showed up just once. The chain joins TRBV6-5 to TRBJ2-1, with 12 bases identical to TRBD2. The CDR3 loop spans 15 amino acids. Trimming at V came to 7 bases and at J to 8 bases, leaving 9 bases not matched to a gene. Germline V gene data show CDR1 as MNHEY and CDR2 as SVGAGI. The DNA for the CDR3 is TGTGCCAGCATCGGGGCGACTAGCGGGAGTCATGAGCAGTTCTTC. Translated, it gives CASIGATSGSHEQFF.

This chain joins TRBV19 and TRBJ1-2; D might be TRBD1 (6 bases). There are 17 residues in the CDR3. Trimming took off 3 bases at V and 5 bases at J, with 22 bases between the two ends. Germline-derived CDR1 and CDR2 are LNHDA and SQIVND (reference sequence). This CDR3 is CASSMPLLLGQNYGYTF. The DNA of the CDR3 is TGTGCCAGTAGTATGCCCTTACTCCTAGGACAGAATTATGGCTACACCTTC.

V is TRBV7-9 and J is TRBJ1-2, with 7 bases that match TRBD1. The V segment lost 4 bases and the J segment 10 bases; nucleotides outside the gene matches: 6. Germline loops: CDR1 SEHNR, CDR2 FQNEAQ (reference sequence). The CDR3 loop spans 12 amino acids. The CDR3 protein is CASSSTGMDYTF. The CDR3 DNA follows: TGTGCCAGCAGCTCGACAGGGATGGACTACACCTTC.

CDR3 coding DNA: TGTGCCAGCAGCGCCGGGGGAGTGGGTGAAAAACTGTTTTTT. Amino acids: CASSAGGVGEKLFF. The V gene is TRBV7-6, the J gene TRBJ1-4; a weak D match, TRBD1 (5 bases). V was cut by 5 bases and J by 7 bases, with 14 bases left in between. The CDR3 contains 14 residues. Germline lookup yields CDR1 SGHVS and CDR2 FNYEAQ.

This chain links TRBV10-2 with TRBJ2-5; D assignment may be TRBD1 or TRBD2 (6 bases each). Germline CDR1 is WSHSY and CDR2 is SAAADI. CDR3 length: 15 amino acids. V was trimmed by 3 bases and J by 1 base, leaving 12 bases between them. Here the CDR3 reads CASSEWGAAQETQYF. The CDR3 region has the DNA TGCGCCAGCAGTGAATGGGGGGCGGCCCAAGAGACCCAGTACTTC.